The entry below describes one T cell receptor (beta chain). Its cognate antigen is unknown. Germline lookup yields CDR1 SEHNR and CDR2 FQNEAQ (reference sequence). Trimming shortened V by 3 bases and J by 2 bases, and 17 bases separated the two germline ends. CDR3 size: 16 residues. Per the study methods: Junction-only sequences without quality scores came from ImmunoSEQ, so filtering differed. Repertoires were generated with immunoSEQ multiplex PCR, while TCRdb's copy carries only in-frame clones and drops some. That table supplies the V and J calls and clone size; D and trimming were determined from the DNA. The sample lists roughly 570,000 clones; roughly 98% were seen once. The data were obtained in a study of shared clonotypes between healthy human individuals. Overall study findings and caveats: Exclusively blood specimens were collected; tissue repertoires likely differ. The diversity represented, both genetic and in exposure history, was limited by few donors.

Terminally differentiated effector memory CD45RA+ cells were excluded by CCR7 positive selection of CD45RO-negative cells. The TCR was taken from a man aged 30 to 45 in good health. Sequenced sample: naive CD8+ T cells sorted from blood. This chain connects TRBV7-9 to TRBJ2-7; D is ambiguous. CDR3 loop: CASSFLSSNTPYEQYF. DNA of the CDR3: TGTGCCAGCAGCTTTTTGTCCTCGAACACACCCTACGAGCAGTACTTC. Complete variable domain (other parts from reference TRBV7-9 and TRBJ2-7): DTGVSQNPRHKITKRGQNVTFRCDPISEHNRLYWYRQTLGQGPEFLTYFQNEAQLEKSRLLSDRFSAERPKGSFSTLEIQRTEQGDSAMYLCASSFLSSNTPYEQYFGPGTRLTVT.